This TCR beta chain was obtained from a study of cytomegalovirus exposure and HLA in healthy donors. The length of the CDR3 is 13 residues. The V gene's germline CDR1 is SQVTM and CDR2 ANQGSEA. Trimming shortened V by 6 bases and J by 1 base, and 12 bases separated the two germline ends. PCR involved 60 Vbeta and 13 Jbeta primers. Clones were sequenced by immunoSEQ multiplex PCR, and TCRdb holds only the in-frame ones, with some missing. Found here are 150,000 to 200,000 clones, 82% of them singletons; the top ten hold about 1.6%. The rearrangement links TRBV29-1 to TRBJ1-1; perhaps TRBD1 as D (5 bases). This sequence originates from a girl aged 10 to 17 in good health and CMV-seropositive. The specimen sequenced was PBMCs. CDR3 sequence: CSVKGMGNTEAFF. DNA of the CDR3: TGCAGCGTGAAGGGGATGGGGAACACTGAAGCTTTCTTT.